This is a list of T cell receptor beta chains from one sample in a study of blood T cell repertoires in COVID-19. Assay: immunoSEQ multiplex PCR; the TCRdb copy retains only in-frame clones and omits some. The sample includes approximately 50,000 clones, 75% to 90% seen only once; the top ten take almost 6.5%. Specimen: peripheral blood. The receptors come from a man between 60 and 70 years old with acute or convalescent COVID-19. Both conserved end residues are trimmed from each CDR3. Size tells how often a clone was seen (once, few, many) or the class of an expanded clone, and some rows leave it out.

j_call v_call clone_size cdr3_aa
TRBJ1-6 TRBV7-8 once ASSLGSVNSPLH
TRBJ1-2 TRBV5-1 . ASSFLDSNYGYT
TRBJ2-7 TRBV4-1 few ASSHHTSGVYEQY
TRBJ1-4 TRBV14 . ASSQGPGQGGVRGEKLF
TRBJ2-2 TRBV15 . ATSTRTSYDTGELF
TRBJ2-1 TRBV18 . ASSQLVYNEQF
TRBJ2-1 TRBV24-1 . ATSDTRLAVSSYNEQF
TRBJ2-3 TRBV2 . ASSRGGRDTQY
TRBJ1-5 TRBV28 . ASSYGSGSNQPQH
TRBJ2-2 TRBV5-4 once ASSSGLAYTGELF
TRBJ1-3 TRBV10-3 . AISEGHRSGNTIY
TRBJ2-5 TRBV9 . ASSVDSGIETQY
TRBJ1-4 TRBV10-3 . AISSGQTSLF
TRBJ1-1 TRBV18 . ASSPTGGGTEAF
TRBJ2-2 TRBV11-2 . ASSLVQTGELF
TRBJ1-2 TRBV2 . ASSDPRPWGGRGYT
TRBJ1-2 TRBV5-1 once ASSLNHGGGSHYGYT
TRBJ2-3 TRBV18 once ASYKSDTQY
TRBJ1-5 TRBV6-5 . ASAGTPDQPQH
TRBJ1-5 TRBV29-1 . SVEEGGERSQH
TRBJ1-1 TRBV28 . ASSLPGRVNTEAF
TRBJ2-7 TRBV5-1 . ASSSVTGSHEQY
TRBJ2-7 TRBV10-1 . ASSESTYHEQY
TRBJ2-7 TRBV19 . ASRPQGEAYEQY
TRBJ1-5 TRBV30 . AWRGVGSNQPQH
TRBJ2-5 TRBV6-5 . ASRVAKTQY
TRBJ1-6 TRBV5-1 . ASSSGGREPLH
TRBJ1-4 TRBV19 . ASSQGWDEKLF
TRBJ2-7 TRBV7-2 . ASSPKGQGYEQY
TRBJ2-1 TRBV3-1/TRBV3-2 . ASSRPGGNYNEQF
TRBJ1-5 TRBV28 . ASSHSPGLGSFNQPQH
TRBJ2-1 TRBV7-9 . ASTFSGSNEQF
TRBJ2-2 TRBV6-5 . ASSYSRDSYTGELF
TRBJ2-3 TRBV18 . ASSPQTSGSTDTQY
TRBJ1-5 TRBV6-5 . ASSYSARGNQPQH
TRBJ2-2 TRBV21-1 . ASSQRAANTGELF
TRBJ1-2 TRBV7-2 . ASSLGQGAYGYT
TRBJ1-4 TRBV13 . ASSLGQGEEKLF
TRBJ1-1 TRBV29-1 . SVRSLILKGAF
TRBJ1-2 TRBV16 . ASSLLGQGDYGYT
TRBJ2-1 TRBV3-1/TRBV3-2 . ASSRPSGRASRNEQF
TRBJ2-5 TRBV4-1 . ASSQGGVADLQETQY
TRBJ1-1 TRBV19 . ASSMGPLRGQNTEAF
TRBJ2-7 TRBV28 . ASGGIRLAGGRGEQY
TRBJ2-5 TRBV6-5 . ASSQTVPKTQY
TRBJ1-1 TRBV7-9 once ASSLKEENTEAF
TRBJ1-3 TRBV4-2 . ASSQSPRGSLSGNTIY
TRBJ1-6 TRBV7-9 . ASSRTGGAWVASPLH
TRBJ2-1 TRBV5-1 . ASSGGSSNSYNEQF
TRBJ2-5 TRBV5-1 . ASSVAPAGQETQY
TRBJ1-1 TRBV9 . ASSVAEGLNTEAF
TRBJ1-2 TRBV5-3 . ARSLGQGGVYGYT
TRBJ2-1 TRBV11-3 . ASSHSTAGGYNEQF
TRBJ2-1 TRBV24-1 . ATSDSGLANEQF
TRBJ2-3 TRBV5-4 . ASSLGLAGGSSSTDTQY
TRBJ1-2 TRBV30 . ASSRDRRNYGYT
TRBJ2-1 TRBV6-6 . ASRSLAGSSYNEQF
TRBJ2-2 TRBV18 . ASSHSLNTGELF